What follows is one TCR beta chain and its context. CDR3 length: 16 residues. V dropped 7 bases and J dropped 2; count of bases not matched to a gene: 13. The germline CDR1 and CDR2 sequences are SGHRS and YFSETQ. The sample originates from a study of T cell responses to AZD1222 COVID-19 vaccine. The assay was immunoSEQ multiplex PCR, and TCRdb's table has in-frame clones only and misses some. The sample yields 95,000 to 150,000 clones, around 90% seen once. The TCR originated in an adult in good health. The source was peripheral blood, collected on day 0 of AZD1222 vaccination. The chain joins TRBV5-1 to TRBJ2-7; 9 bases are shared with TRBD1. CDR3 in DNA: TGCGCCAGCGCCCGTACAGGGGGCCCCTCACCCTACGAGCAGTACTTC. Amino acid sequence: CASARTGGPSPYEQYF.